These 2 T cell receptor beta chains originate from one sample sequenced in a study of blood T cell repertoires in COVID-19. TCRdb's table, derived via immunoSEQ multiplex PCR, lists solely in-frame clones and lacks some. The data show around 200,000 clones, under 90% seen once. The sample comprised peripheral blood. Receptors originate from a human donor in a cohort sampled during active COVID-19.

The chain uses TRBV2 and TRBJ2-5, with a weak D call TRBD2 (6 bases). Germline CDR1 is SNHLY and CDR2 is FYNNEI. V lost 4 bases and J lost 3, with 15 bases in between. The CDR3 length is 15 residues. The CDR3 region is CASSGPGLGEETQYF. As DNA, the CDR3 is TGTGCCAGCAGTGGTCCGGGACTGGGTGAAGAGACCCAGTACTTC.

This chain connects TRBV20-1 to TRBJ2-1, with TRBD1 matching over 12 bases. The CDR3 runs 19 residues. Germline trimming cut 3 bases from V and 0 bases from J; bases unmatched to any gene: 12. CDR1 DFQATT and CDR2 SNEGSKA come from the germline V gene (reference sequence). The CDR3 DNA sequence: TGCAGTGCTAGTCCCCCCGGGACAGGGGGCTCGAGCTCCTACAATGAGCAGTTCTTC. Its protein is CSASPPGTGGSSSYNEQFF.